Listed below are T cell receptor beta chains from one sample, sequenced in a study of OX40 agonist ivuxolimab in advanced cancers. Produced via immunoSEQ multiplex PCR; TCRdb's table is partial and in-frame only. The table lists roughly 16,000 clones, around 80% of them singletons. The material was CD4+ or CD8+ T cells sorted from blood, obtained in a trial of the OX40 agonist ivuxolimab. The receptor source for this set is an adult with an advanced solid tumor such as melanoma, head and neck, liver or kidney cancer. The CDR3 runs from the conserved cysteine through the conserved F or W. Fields, in order: D gene, V gene, CDR3 length, J gene, clone size, CDR3 DNA, CDR3 protein. The D gene is left open where the match is weak. Clone size is not always given. Where it is, it says once, few, many or a class for expanded clones.

.,TRBV7-9,14,TRBJ2-7,.,TGTGCCAGCAGCTTCCCGGACAACTCCTACGAGCAGTACTTC,CASSFPDNSYEQYF
.,TRBV7-8,12,TRBJ2-7,once,TGTGCCAGCAGCCAAATGACCTACGAGCAGTACTTC,CASSQMTYEQYF
TRBD2,TRBV7-9,15,TRBJ2-3,few,TGTGCCAGCAGCTTAGCTAGCGGGAGGAAAAATACGCAGTATTTT,CASSLASGRKNTQYF
.,TRBV7-2,17,TRBJ1-1,.,TGTGCCAGCAGCTCATTAACCCCGGGACGGGGAAACACTGAAGCTTTCTTT,CASSSLTPGRGNTEAFF
.,TRBV30,13,TRBJ1-5,many,TGTGCCTGGAGTTTGATGAGCAATCAGCCCCAGCATTTT,CAWSLMSNQPQHF
TRBD1,TRBV7-9,13,TRBJ1-1,once,TGTGCCAGCAGCCGGCCAGGACAGGGTGAAGCTTTCTTT,CASSRPGQGEAFF
TRBD2,TRBV27,17,TRBJ2-5,.,TGTGCCAGCAGTTCTGGACTAGCGGGAGGATTTCAAGAGACCCAGTACTTC,CASSSGLAGGFQETQYF
.,TRBV9,15,TRBJ2-3,.,TGTGCCAGCAGCCCCCCTCGACAGTCCACAGATACGCAGTATTTT,CASSPPRQSTDTQYF
.,TRBV6-4,14,TRBJ2-6,.,TGTGCCAGCAGTGACAACTCTGGGGCCAACGTCCTGACTTTC,CASSDNSGANVLTF
TRBD2,TRBV15,17,TRBJ2-7,.,TGTGCCACCAGCAGAGGGACTAGCGGGAATCCCAGCTACGAGCAGTACTTC,CATSRGTSGNPSYEQYF
TRBD1,TRBV6-6,16,TRBJ1-5,many,TGTGCCAGCAGTTATCACCGGGACAGAGAGAATCAGCCCCAGCATTTT,CASSYHRDRENQPQHF
.,TRBV28,14,TRBJ2-4,.,TGTGCCAGCAGTCCTAGGTCGTGGGAAAACATTCAGTACTTC,CASSPRSWENIQYF
.,TRBV29-1,12,TRBJ2-7,.,TGCAGCGCCGAGGGGGGTTCCTACGAGCAGTACTTC,CSAEGGSYEQYF
.,TRBV28,14,TRBJ2-1,once,TGTGCCAGCAGTTTAAGGAGAGAGGTGGATGAGCAGTTCTTC,CASSLRREVDEQFF
TRBD1,TRBV11-3,16,TRBJ1-2,.,TGTGCCAGCAGCTTAGCGCTAAACAGGGGGCTTGGTGGCTACACCTTC,CASSLALNRGLGGYTF
.,TRBV25-1,13,TRBJ2-7,.,TGTGCCAGCAGTGAATCCCAGACCTACGAGCAGTACTTC,CASSESQTYEQYF
TRBD1,TRBV27,14,TRBJ2-7,.,TGTGCCAGCAGCGACAGGGACGAAGGCTACGAGCAGTACTTC,CASSDRDEGYEQYF
.,TRBV10-1,15,TRBJ1-2,medium-sized,TGCGCCAGAGCCCCTCCCGTGGGACTGATCTATGGCTACACCTTC,CARAPPVGLIYGYTF
.,TRBV4-1,15,TRBJ2-7,medium-sized,TGCGCCAGCAGCCAAGATTGGGGCGGGGCTGCCGAGCAGTACTTC,CASSQDWGGAAEQYF
.,TRBV9,12,TRBJ1-2,.,TGTGCCAGCGGCCAGCGAGGCGAAGGCTACACCTTC,CASGQRGEGYTF
TRBD2,TRBV4-1,17,TRBJ2-7,.,TGCGCCAGCAGCCAAGATGATAGCGGGAGTGGTTATTACGAGCAGTACTTC,CASSQDDSGSGYYEQYF
.,TRBV11-3,15,TRBJ2-3,.,TGTGCCAGCAGCTCACACAGGGATGGGATAGGTACGCAGTATTTT,CASSSHRDGIGTQYF
.,TRBV27,15,TRBJ2-3,.,TGTGCCAGCAGGGAGTTTCCTTTGTACACAGATACGCAGTATTTT,CASREFPLYTDTQYF
.,TRBV10-3,13,TRBJ2-7,few,TGTGCCATTTTGAGGGACACAACCTACGAGCAGTACTTC,CAILRDTTYEQYF
TRBD2,TRBV4-1,16,TRBJ2-7,.,TGCGCCAGCAGCCAAGACCCCGGGACTAGCGGGGGGGAGCAGTACTTC,CASSQDPGTSGGEQYF
TRBD1,TRBV7-9,14,TRBJ2-7,few,TGTGCCAGCAGCGCTCGGGACAGGGACCACGAGCAGTACTTC,CASSARDRDHEQYF
.,TRBV7-8,16,TRBJ2-3,.,TGTGCCAGCAGCCCTTGGGCAGGGGAAGGGACAGATACGCAGTATTTT,CASSPWAGEGTDTQYF
.,TRBV7-9,15,TRBJ2-7,once,TGTGCCAGCAGCCGGACGGTCGAGGAGCACTACGAGCAGTACTTC,CASSRTVEEHYEQYF
TRBD1,TRBV2,15,TRBJ2-1,.,TGTGCCAGCAGGGGACAGAGGAGCTCCTACAATGAGCAGTTCTTC,CASRGQRSSYNEQFF
.,TRBV28,12,TRBJ1-2,.,TGTGCCAGCACAGGACCCACCTATGGCTACACCTTC,CASTGPTYGYTF
.,TRBV6-5,13,TRBJ1-6,.,TGTGCCAGCAGTTACTATGGCTTTTCACCCCTCCACTTT,CASSYYGFSPLHF
TRBD1,TRBV29-1,13,TRBJ2-7,.,TGCAGCGTGGGACAGGGGGCCCCCCTCGAGCAGTACTTC,CSVGQGAPLEQYF
TRBD2,TRBV28,15,TRBJ2-7,.,TGTGCCAGCAGTTTAAGTTTAGCGGGAGCGTACGAGCAGTACTTC,CASSLSLAGAYEQYF
.,TRBV5-1,14,TRBJ1-1,.,TGCGCCAGCAGCTTGGCCGACGTGAACACTGAAGCTTTCTTT,CASSLADVNTEAFF
.,TRBV4-3,15,TRBJ2-7,few,TGCGCCAGCAGCCAAGGTGTCGGGGGAAGATACGAGCAGTACTTC,CASSQGVGGRYEQYF
.,TRBV7-8,15,TRBJ2-1,.,TGTGCCAGCAGCTTAAGGGAACCCACCTTCGATGAGCAGTTCTTC,CASSLREPTFDEQFF
.,TRBV4-1,18,TRBJ2-5,.,TGCGCCAGCAGCCAGGGGGTCGGGGCTTGGTCAGCCCAAGAGACCCAGTACTTC,CASSQGVGAWSAQETQYF
.,TRBV4-3,15,TRBJ2-7,.,TGCGCCAGCAGCCAAGATTTACGGCGGTCCTACGAGCAGTACTTC,CASSQDLRRSYEQYF
TRBD2,TRBV7-8,15,TRBJ2-7,.,TGTGCCAGCAGCCAGACTAGCGGGACACGCGACGAGCAGTACTTC,CASSQTSGTRDEQYF
.,TRBV9,16,TRBJ2-3,.,TGTGCCAGCAGCGCCTCGACTAGATTCGGCACAGATACGCAGTATTTT,CASSASTRFGTDTQYF
.,TRBV5-4,13,TRBJ1-1,.,TGTGCCAGCAGCTTAGGCGAGGCCACTGAAGCTTTCTTT,CASSLGEATEAFF
.,TRBV19,19,TRBJ1-4,once,TGTGCCAGTACTTTAGTCCATAGGGTATCGGTGGCGGCTAATGAAAAACTGTTTTTT,CASTLVHRVSVAANEKLFF
.,TRBV5-1,15,TRBJ2-7,.,TGCGCCAGCAGCCCCGGGGCCGGGGCAATGGACGAGCAGTACTTC,CASSPGAGAMDEQYF
.,TRBV15,15,TRBJ1-1,.,TGTGCCACCAGCAGTAATATAGACTCTAGCGGTGAAGCTTTCTTT,CATSSNIDSSGEAFF
.,TRBV6-4,13,TRBJ1-1,.,TGTGCCAGCAGTGACTCAGGGAACACTGAAGCTTTCTTT,CASSDSGNTEAFF
TRBD1,TRBV27,15,TRBJ1-1,.,TGTGCCAGCACTCCTAAGACAGGGTGGTACACTGAAGCTTTCTTT,CASTPKTGWYTEAFF
TRBD1,TRBV27,13,TRBJ1-1,.,TGTGCCAGCAGTTTGGGACAGTACACTGAAGCTTTCTTT,CASSLGQYTEAFF
.,TRBV28,15,TRBJ1-2,.,TGTGCCAGCAGTTTCACAGGGTCGTCGAACTATGGCTACACCTTC,CASSFTGSSNYGYTF
.,TRBV18,12,TRBJ2-3,.,TGTGCCAGCTCACCACCGTCAGATACGCAGTATTTT,CASSPPSDTQYF
.,TRBV7-7,13,TRBJ2-7,once,TGTGCCAGCAGCTTAGCGCTTGATTACGAGCAGTACTTC,CASSLALDYEQYF
.,TRBV7-9,17,TRBJ1-3,.,TGTGCCAGCAGCCCACCGCGACAGGCTCCCTCTGGAAACACCATATATTTT,CASSPPRQAPSGNTIYF
.,TRBV18,14,TRBJ2-2,once,TGTGCCAGCTCTAGGGACGGAAACACCGGGGAGCTGTTTTTT,CASSRDGNTGELFF
TRBD1,TRBV9,15,TRBJ2-7,.,TGTGCCAGCAGCGTAGCCGGGACAGGGGACTACGAGCAGTACTTC,CASSVAGTGDYEQYF
.,TRBV29-1,13,TRBJ2-7,.,TGCAGCGTTCGGGCAGGGGAAACGTACGAGCAGTACTTC,CSVRAGETYEQYF
.,TRBV6-1,13,TRBJ2-7,medium-sized,TGTGCCAGCAGTCTCGGACAGGACTATGAGCAGTACTTC,CASSLGQDYEQYF
.,TRBV4-1,16,TRBJ1-5,.,TGCGCCAGCAGCCAAGACGGCGGGGTTAGCAATCAGCCCCAGCATTTT,CASSQDGGVSNQPQHF
TRBD1,TRBV4-2,15,TRBJ1-2,once,TGTGCCAGCAGCCAAGACAGGGGGTTTAACTATGGCTACACCTTC,CASSQDRGFNYGYTF
.,TRBV28,13,TRBJ1-2,.,TGTGCCAGCAGCTCCGACGTAAACTATGGCTACACCTTC,CASSSDVNYGYTF
.,TRBV4-3,15,TRBJ1-1,.,TGCGCCAGCAGCGCCGGAGGGGGGATGAACACTGAAGCTTTCTTT,CASSAGGGMNTEAFF
TRBD1,TRBV9,17,TRBJ2-1,.,TGTGCCAGCAGCGTAGACGTGGGGGACAGGGTGTACAATGAGCAGTTCTTC,CASSVDVGDRVYNEQFF